Each of the 27 T cell receptor beta chains below was sequenced from the same sample in a study of breast tumors, draining lymph nodes, adjacent tissues. Each CDR3 protein is one row after TCRdb ran MiXCR on the multiplex PCR reads. The sample holds approximately 300,000 distinct CDR3 sequences, over 30% seen once. Samples came from axillary lymph nodes draining the breast cancer. The source material was axillary lymph node tissue. Receptors originate from a female donor with breast cancer. Some clones in this sample may be carry-over from other donors' samples.

This clonotype was seen at least ten times. The J gene is TRBJ2-3, the V gene TRBV5-5; possibly TRBD1 or TRBD2 for D (5 bases each). The CDR3 has 16 residues. V was trimmed by 0 bases and J by 7 bases, leaving 18 bases between them. The germline V gene encodes CDR1 SGHKS and CDR2 YYEKEE (reference sequence). CDR3 nucleotides: TGTGCCAGCAGCTTGGGAGGGACGATACGCAGGTATACGCAGTATTTT. Protein product: CASSLGGTIRRYTQYF.

This clonotype was counted a few times. The V and J genes are TRBV5-1 and TRBJ1-1, with D maybe TRBD1 (5 bases). Germline CDR1 SGHRS, CDR2 YFSETQ. The V end lost 6 bases, the J end lost 3 bases, and 15 bases lay between the germline ends. CDR3 size: 14 residues. CDR3 sequence (DNA): TGCGCCAGCACCACTTTAGGGGCGGACACTGAAGCTTTCTTT. Its protein product is CASTTLGADTEAFF.

Points on this clonotype: This CDR3 is missing its conserved last phenylalanine or tryptophan, likely due to a read error. The rearrangement uses TRBV3-1 and TRBJ1-3, with a possible D match to TRBD1 (5 bases). V lost 3 bases and J lost 1, with 10 bases in between. CDR1 is LGHDT, CDR2 YNNKEL, per germline (reference sequence). The CDR3 contains 15 residues. This CDR3 is CASSQGTGSGNTIYS. The CDR3 region has the DNA TGTGCCAGCAGCCAGGGGACGGGGTCTGGAAACACCATATATTCT.

This clonotype occurred a few times. Given a much more abundant clone one base away, this may be a read error. V usage is TRBV20-1 and J usage is TRBJ2-2, with TRBD2 identical over 10 bases. The CDR3 sequence is 16 residues long. After removal of 3 bases from V and 4 bases from J, the junction contained 8 bases not matched to a gene. Germline V CDR1 and CDR2: DFQATT, SNEGSKA (reference sequence). CDR3 region: CSARETSGSTTGELFF. CDR3 coding DNA: TGCAGTGCTAGGGAGACTAGCGGGTCAACCACCGGGGAGCTGTTTTTT.

This chain links TRBV7-3 with TRBJ2-1; 8 nucleotides align to TRBD2. The V segment lost 3 bases and the J segment 5 bases; nucleotides outside the gene matches: 6. The CDR3 extends over 15 amino acids. Germline loops: CDR1 SGHTA, CDR2 FQGTGA. The CDR3 region is CASSLVLAADNEQFF. As DNA, the CDR3 is TGTGCCAGCAGCTTGGTACTAGCGGCCGACAATGAGCAGTTCTTC.

At least ten counts were recorded for this clonotype. The chain uses TRBV2 and TRBJ2-7; D possibly uses TRBD1 or TRBD2 (5 bases each). Germline V CDR1 and CDR2: SNHLY, FYNNEI. Trimming shortened V by 6 bases and J by 4 bases, and 10 bases separated the two germline ends. The CDR3 contains 12 residues. The DNA of the CDR3 is TGTGCCAGCAGGGGAGCAGGGTACGAGCAGTACTTC. This sequence encodes CASRGAGYEQYF.

This clonotype was recorded many times. The genes are TRBV20-1 and TRBJ2-7; 9 positions agree with TRBD2. CDR3 length: 14 residues. CDR1 DFQATT and CDR2 SNEGSKA come from the germline V gene (reference sequence). V was clipped by 1 base and J by 0 bases; unmatched bases: 1. Here the CDR3 reads CSARGTSDSYEQYF. CDR3 DNA sequence: TGCAGTGCTAGAGGGACTAGCGACTCCTACGAGCAGTACTTC.

This clonotype was seen a handful of times. The CDR3 protein is CASSYRTKHYSAGANVLTF. The CDR3 nucleotides are TGTGCCAGCAGTTACAGGACAAAGCATTATTCCGCTGGGGCCAACGTCCTGACTTTC. V and J are TRBV6-9 and TRBJ2-6, with D maybe TRBD1 (5 bases). Germline loops: CDR1 MNHGY, CDR2 SVAAGI. The CDR3 contains 19 residues. Trimming stripped 3 bases from V and 2 bases from J, with 20 bases between.

The chain uses TRBV15 and TRBJ2-1; 8 bases line up with TRBD1. Trimming took 5 bases from V and 5 from J; bases not matched to a gene: 5. CDR1 and CDR2 from the germline V gene are LNHNV and YYDKDF (reference sequence). The CDR3 totals 14 residues. DNA for the CDR3: TGTGCCACCAGCGGCCAGGGGGCGAACAATGAGCAGTTCTTC. The encoded protein is CATSGQGANNEQFF.

This clonotype was observed at least ten times. The genes are TRBV30 and TRBJ2-3; D call uncertain. From germline, CDR1 is GTSNPN and CDR2 SVGIG (reference sequence). The V end was cut by 1 base, the J end by 0 bases, with 5 bases between. This CDR3 is 13 amino acids long. CDR3 nucleotide sequence: TGTGCCTGGAGTGATGGCAGCACAGATACGCAGTATTTT. Translating it yields CAWSDGSTDTQYF.

This clonotype was seen at least ten times. CDR3 coding DNA: TGTGCCAGCAGCTCCCGGGGGGGGGGGCTTAGCACAGATACGCAGTATTTT. Translated, it gives CASSSRGGGLSTDTQYF. The chain couples TRBV7-8 to TRBJ2-3; TRBD2 matches 8 bases. The CDR3 is made up of 17 amino acids. Germline CDR1 SGHVS, CDR2 FQNEAQ. With V trimmed by 4 bases and J by 0 bases, 9 bases remained unmatched.

The gene calls are TRBV4-2 and TRBJ1-1; 7 bases map to TRBD1. CDR3 length: 15 residues. V shed 0 bases and J 7 bases; nucleotides not matched to a gene: 8. Germline-derived CDR1 and CDR2 are LGHNA and YNFKEQ. DNA of the CDR3: TGTGCCAGCAGCCAAGAAGTGAGGGACAGCGGTGAAGCTTTCTTT. Translation gives CASSQEVRDSGEAFF.

The chain has TRBV19 and TRBJ1-2; 9 nucleotides agree with TRBD1. Germline assignment: CDR1 LNHDA and CDR2 SQIVND (reference sequence). The V segment lost 4 bases and the J segment 1 base; nucleotides outside the gene matches: 7. CDR3 length equals 16 residues. The CDR3: CASSRAGTGHNYGYTF. CDR3 sequence (DNA): TGTGCCAGTAGTAGAGCCGGGACAGGGCATAACTATGGCTACACCTTC.

This clonotype was counted many times. This chain uses TRBV5-1 with TRBJ2-7, with 9 bases lining up with TRBD2. The CDR3 length is 15 residues. Germline assignment: CDR1 SGHRS and CDR2 YFSETQ. V gave up 6 bases and J gave up 2 bases; unmatched junction bases: 9. DNA of the CDR3: TGCGCCAGCACACAAGGGACTAGCTCGGCCTACGAGCAGTACTTC. This gives the protein CASTQGTSSAYEQYF.

Notes on this clonotype: This may be a read error, as it is one base from a much larger clone. This rearrangement joins TRBV5-6 to TRBJ2-6, with TRBD1 identical over 11 bases. Germline CDR1 and CDR2: SGHDT and YYEEEE. This CDR3 comprises 18 residues. V dropped 1 base and J dropped 2; count of bases not matched to a gene: 5. CDR3 sequence: CASSLRTGGGAGANVLTF. CDR3 coding DNA: TGTGCCAGCAGCTTGAGGACAGGGGGCGGAGCTGGGGCCAACGTCCTGACTTTC.

The chain uses TRBV20-1 and TRBJ2-7; the D gene is possibly TRBD2 (6 bases). The V end was cut by 5 bases, the J end by 6 bases, with 20 bases between. The CDR3 has 14 residues. Germline CDR1 reads DFQATT; CDR2 reads SNEGSKA (reference sequence). The CDR3 DNA follows: TGCAGTGCTCAGGGTCTAGCGCTACTCTCCGAGCAGTACTTC. It yields the protein CSAQGLALLSEQYF.

This clonotype was detected many times. V gene TRBV12-3 or TRBV12-4 combines with J gene TRBJ1-3; D is unclear. Trimming cost V 7 bases and J 2 bases, with 9 bases left between them. There are 13 residues in the CDR3. The CDR3 protein is CASKSGAGNTIYF. DNA of the CDR3: TGTGCCAGCAAATCCGGGGCTGGAAACACCATATATTTT.

In the case of this clonotype: With a much larger clone just one base away, this may be a read error. V usage is TRBV7-3 and J usage is TRBJ2-1, with 7 bases lining up with TRBD2. After removal of 4 bases from V and 3 bases from J, the junction contained 21 bases not matched to a gene. The CDR3 covers 20 residues. Germline CDR1 SGHTA, CDR2 FQGTGA. This CDR3 reads CASSSPRDRGTKVVYNEQFF. The CDR3 bases are TGTGCCAGCAGCTCCCCCCGGGATCGAGGGACTAAGGTTGTCTACAATGAGCAGTTCTTC.

CDR3 in DNA: TGTGCCAGCGGGCTAGGGAGTCAGACCCAGTACTTC. Translating gives CASGLGSQTQYF. V is TRBV6-5 and J is TRBJ2-5; TRBD2 is a possible D gene (5 bases). V was trimmed by 8 bases and J by 6 bases, leaving 13 bases between them. Germline assignment: CDR1 MNHEY and CDR2 SVGAGI. The CDR3 runs 12 residues.

The J gene is TRBJ1-3, the V gene TRBV27; 9 bases align to TRBD1. The V gene end was trimmed by 5 bases and the J gene end by 8 bases; junction bases not matched to a gene: 4. Per germline, CDR1 MNHEY and CDR2 SMNVEV (reference sequence). The CDR3 is made up of 13 amino acids. CDR3 residues: CASSTRQGDTIYF. The DNA of the CDR3 is TGTGCCAGCAGTACCCGACAGGGGGACACCATATATTTT.

This clonotype has a single count. The CDR3 bases are TGTGCCAGCAACACAAGGACAGGGAATGAGCAGTATTTT. The encoded protein is CASNTRTGNEQYF. The J gene is TRBJ2-3, the V gene TRBV2; 8 bases line up with TRBD1. The V and J ends lost 7 bases and 11 bases, in that order; junction bases with no gene match: 11. Germline CDR1 reads SNHLY; CDR2 reads FYNNEI. There are 13 residues in the CDR3.

The table lists this clonotype with many counts. The rearrangement uses TRBV7-3 and TRBJ2-1; 8 bases match TRBD2. The CDR3 runs 15 residues. V gave up 2 bases and J gave up 6 bases; unmatched junction bases: 6. Germline V gene sequence: CDR1 SGHTA, CDR2 FQGTGA. In DNA, the CDR3 is TGTGCCAGCAGCTTACTAGCGGGCCGTAGCAATGAGCAGTTCTTC. Its translation is CASSLLAGRSNEQFF.

The gene calls are TRBV10-2 and TRBJ2-6; tentative D call: TRBD1 (6 bases). The V end lost 4 bases, the J end lost 1 base, and 11 bases lay between the germline ends. CDR3 length equals 16 residues. Germline V gene data show CDR1 as WSHSY and CDR2 as SAAADI. This CDR3 reads CASSGLGASGANVLTF. The CDR3 coding sequence is TGCGCCAGCAGTGGGTTGGGGGCTTCTGGGGCCAACGTCCTGACTTTC.

This clonotype was counted at least ten times. The chain combines TRBV4-1 with TRBJ2-7, with 7 nucleotides matching TRBD1. CDR1 and CDR2 (germline): MGHRA, YSYEKL. V shed 6 bases and J 1 base; nucleotides not matched to a gene: 12. The CDR3 totals 16 residues. The DNA for the CDR3 is TGCGCCAGCAGAATCACCGACAGGGTAGGTTCCTACGAGCAGTACTTC. This encodes CASRITDRVGSYEQYF.

In this sample, this clonotype turned up a few times. A much larger clone differs by one base, so this may be a read error. This rearrangement joins TRBV20-1 to TRBJ2-6; D is unclear. The ends were cut back, 8 bases at V and 0 bases at J, with 11 bases in the middle. This CDR3 comprises 14 residues. Germline V lookup: CDR1 DFQATT, CDR2 SNEGSKA (reference sequence). The chain's CDR3 is CSSVEFSGANVLTF. CDR3 sequence (DNA): TGCAGTAGCGTCGAGTTCTCTGGGGCCAACGTCCTGACTTTC.

At least ten counts were recorded for this clonotype. The genes are TRBV5-5 and TRBJ1-6, with 12 bases fitting TRBD1. Trimming removed 5 bases from V and 8 bases from J; junction bases left unmatched: 5. The CDR3 contains 15 residues. Germline-derived CDR1 and CDR2 are SGHKS and YYEKEE (reference sequence). Here the CDR3 reads CASRSGTGGHSPLHF. The DNA of the CDR3 is TGTGCCAGCAGGTCCGGGACAGGGGGCCATTCACCCCTCCACTTT.

This clonotype was counted many times. This rearrangement joins TRBV15 to TRBJ2-1; 13 bases are a match to TRBD2. CDR3 length equals 18 residues. Germline CDR1 reads LNHNV; CDR2 reads YYDKDF (reference sequence). With V trimmed by 0 bases and J by 4 bases, 6 bases remained unmatched. The CDR3 spells CATSREPATSGRYNEQFF. For the CDR3, the DNA is TGTGCCACCAGCAGAGAACCGGCGACTAGCGGGAGGTACAATGAGCAGTTCTTC.